The clone carrying this T cell receptor beta chain was observed once. The data were obtained in a study of blood T cell repertoires in COVID-19. Study background: The United States, Italy and Spain were the sources of the acute and convalescent COVID-19 samples.

In the authors' methods: How many nucleated cells were present was estimated from reference gene primer amplification. Assay: immunoSEQ multiplex PCR; the TCRdb copy retains only in-frame clones and omits some. V and J calls and clone size are as listed in that table; D and trimming were resolved from the DNA. The repertoire has about 120,000 clones, about 90% of them found once; the top ten carry 0.88%. Source material: peripheral blood. The receptor was isolated from a woman aged 45 to 65 with active or convalescent COVID-19.

This chain's CDR3 is CASGIPGHPNTEAFF. The CDR3 DNA sequence: TGTGCCAGCGGAATACCGGGACACCCGAACACTGAAGCTTTCTTT. The chain combines TRBV28 with TRBJ1-1, with a tentative D call TRBD1 (6 bases). The CDR3 runs 15 residues. V dropped 8 bases and J dropped 1 base, with 17 bases sitting between them. The germline V gene has CDR1 MDHEN and CDR2 SYDVKM.